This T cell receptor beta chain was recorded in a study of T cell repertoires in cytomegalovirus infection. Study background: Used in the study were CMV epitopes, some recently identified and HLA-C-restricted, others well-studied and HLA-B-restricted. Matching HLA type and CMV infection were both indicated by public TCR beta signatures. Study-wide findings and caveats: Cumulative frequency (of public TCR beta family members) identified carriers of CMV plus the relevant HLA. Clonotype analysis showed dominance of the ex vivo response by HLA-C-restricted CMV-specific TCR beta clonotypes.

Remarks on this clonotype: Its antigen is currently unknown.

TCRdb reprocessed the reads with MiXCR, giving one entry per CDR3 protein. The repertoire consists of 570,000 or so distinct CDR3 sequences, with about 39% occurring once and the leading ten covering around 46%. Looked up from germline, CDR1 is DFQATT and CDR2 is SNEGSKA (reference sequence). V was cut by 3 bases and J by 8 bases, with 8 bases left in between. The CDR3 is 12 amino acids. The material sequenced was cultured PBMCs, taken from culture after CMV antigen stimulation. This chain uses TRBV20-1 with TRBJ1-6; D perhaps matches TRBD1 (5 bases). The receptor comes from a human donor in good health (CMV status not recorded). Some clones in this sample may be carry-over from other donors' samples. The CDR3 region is CSARGRDSPLHF. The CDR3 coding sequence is TGCAGTGCTAGGGGCAGGGATTCACCCCTCCACTTT.